A selection of T cell receptor beta chains follows, all from one sample in a study of T cells after yellow fever vaccination. TCRdb reprocessed the 5' RACE reads via MiXCR and lists one record per CDR3 protein. The sample carries fewer than 650,000 distinct CDR3 sequences, less than 25% recorded once. This specimen consisted of PBMCs, obtained less than 25 days after the first yellow fever vaccination. These receptors were taken from a man aged 18-30 years who received the YFV17D yellow fever vaccine. CDR3s include the opening cysteine and the closing phenylalanine or tryptophan. D genes are given only for firm matches. Part of the rows lack a size; the others show once, few, many or a class for expanded clones.

>TRBJ2-5|NA|NA|TRBV6-5
CASILGQVPRRETQYF
TGTGCCAGCATTCTCGGCCAGGTCCCTCGTCGGGAGACCCAGTACTTC
>TRBJ2-3|few|TRBD2|TRBV6-5
CASSKRLAGGTDTQYF
TGTGCCAGCAGCAAAAGACTAGCGGGGGGCACAGATACGCAGTATTTT
>TRBJ2-5|NA|TRBD1|TRBV4-1
CASSHSPGGETQYF
TGCGCCAGCAGCCATTCTCCAGGGGGAGAGACCCAGTACTTC
>TRBJ2-3|NA|NA|TRBV7-2
CASSRGLALDTQYF
TGTGCCAGCAGCAGGGGACTCGCCCTTGATACGCAGTATTTT
>TRBJ2-2|NA|NA|TRBV27
CASSFRPNTGELFF
TGTGCCAGCAGTTTCAGGCCGAACACCGGGGAGCTGTTTTTT
>TRBJ1-2|few|NA|TRBV27
CASSLSLSGAEYGYTF
TGTGCCAGCAGTTTATCCCTCAGTGGGGCAGAATATGGCTACACCTTC
>TRBJ2-2|NA|NA|TRBV10-3
CAIRNSQNTGELFF
TGTGCCATCCGTAACAGCCAAAACACCGGGGAGCTGTTTTTT
>TRBJ1-1|few|NA|TRBV14
CASSQGEGRTEAFF
TGTGCCAGCAGCCAAGGCGAGGGAAGGACTGAAGCTTTCTTT
>TRBJ2-3|many|TRBD2|TRBV10-3
CAISDVTGTSGTDTQYF
TGTGCCATCAGTGACGTTACCGGGACTAGCGGCACAGATACGCAGTATTTT
>TRBJ2-2|few|TRBD2|TRBV3-1
CASSQDLGLDASGELFF
TGTGCCAGCAGCCAAGATCTGGGACTAGACGCGAGCGGGGAGCTGTTTTTT
>TRBJ2-2|few|TRBD1|TRBV7-2
CASSYSGQGGTGELFF
TGTGCCAGCAGCTACTCGGGACAGGGCGGTACCGGGGAGCTGTTTTTT
>TRBJ1-5|NA|NA|TRBV6-5
CASSYGWDQPQHF
TGTGCCAGCAGTTACGGGTGGGATCAGCCCCAGCATTTT
>TRBJ1-5|NA|NA|TRBV20-1
CSATSYSGRSNQPQHF
TGCAGTGCTACCTCGTACTCAGGCAGGAGCAATCAGCCCCAGCATTTT
>TRBJ1-2|NA|TRBD1|TRBV5-4
CASSLSPRQGASAGYTF
TGTGCCAGCAGCCTCTCTCCCCGACAGGGGGCGTCGGCTGGCTACACCTTC
>TRBJ1-5|NA|NA|TRBV7-2
CASSLGVAVAGQPQHF
TGTGCCAGCAGCTTAGGGGTCGCAGTGGCCGGTCAGCCCCAGCATTTT
>TRBJ2-7|few|NA|TRBV6-5
CASSYSFAGAYEQYF
TGTGCCAGCAGTTACTCGTTTGCAGGAGCCTACGAGCAGTACTTC
>TRBJ1-5|few|TRBD1|TRBV20-1
CSAGGQGTSNQPQHF
TGCAGTGCGGGGGGACAGGGGACAAGCAATCAGCCCCAGCATTTT
>TRBJ1-5|few|NA|TRBV10-3
CANGDGYNQPQHF
TGTGCCAACGGTGACGGCTACAATCAGCCCCAGCATTTT
>TRBJ1-5|NA|NA|TRBV27
CASSFSGARQPQHF
TGTGCCAGCAGTTTTTCGGGGGCTAGACAGCCCCAGCATTTT
>TRBJ2-7|NA|TRBD2|TRBV12-3/TRBV12-4
CASSLGLAGRYEQYF
TGTGCCAGCAGTTTGGGACTAGCGGGGCGCTACGAGCAGTACTTC
>TRBJ1-2|few|NA|TRBV29-1
CSATDRYGYTF
TGCAGCGCGACTGACCGGTATGGCTACACCTTC
>TRBJ2-3|many|NA|TRBV7-3
CASSWAGGTDTQYF
TGTGCCAGCAGCTGGGCCGGAGGCACAGATACGCAGTATTTT
>TRBJ2-1|NA|NA|TRBV7-2
CASSLGGGPGSNEQFF
TGTGCCAGCAGCTTAGGTGGGGGGCCAGGATCCAATGAGCAGTTCTTC
>TRBJ1-2|NA|NA|TRBV15
CATSRARGNYGYTF
TGTGCCACCAGCAGAGCCAGGGGCAACTATGGCTACACCTTC
>TRBJ2-3|few|NA|TRBV20-1
CSARDPGTDTQYF
TGCAGTGCTAGAGATCCGGGTACAGATACGCAGTATTTT
>TRBJ2-1|NA|NA|TRBV7-2
CASSSQDNYNEQFF
TGTGCCAGCAGCTCCCAGGACAACTACAATGAGCAGTTCTTC
>TRBJ2-5|few|TRBD2|TRBV6-2/TRBV6-3
CASSQLTSGHQETQYF
TGTGCCAGCAGCCAACTGACTAGCGGGCATCAAGAGACCCAGTACTTC
>TRBJ1-3|many|NA|TRBV5-1
CASRTGASGNTIYF
TGCGCCAGCAGGACGGGGGCCTCTGGAAACACCATATATTTT
>TRBJ2-5|NA|TRBD2|TRBV3-1
CASSTRLAGFQETQYF
TGTGCCAGCTCAACCAGGCTAGCGGGGTTTCAAGAGACCCAGTACTTC
>TRBJ2-2|NA|NA|TRBV5-1
CASSPRGQGAGELFF
TGCGCCAGCAGCCCCCGGGGGCAGGGAGCCGGGGAGCTGTTTTTT
>TRBJ2-1|NA|TRBD2|TRBV18
CASSPPGTSGVSYNEQFF
TGTGCCAGCTCACCGCCCGGGACTAGCGGGGTTTCTTACAATGAGCAGTTCTTC
>TRBJ2-3|few|NA|TRBV12-5
CASGLPLSSTDTQYF
TGTGCTAGTGGTTTACCCCTATCCAGCACAGATACGCAGTATTTT
>TRBJ2-7|NA|NA|TRBV6-1
CASSLHPPQLGGYEQYF
TGTGCCAGCAGCCTACATCCGCCCCAGTTGGGGGGCTACGAGCAGTACTTC
>TRBJ1-2|few|NA|TRBV7-2
CASSVQGGAPGYGYTF
TGTGCCAGCAGCGTTCAAGGGGGGGCCCCGGGGTATGGCTACACCTTC
>TRBJ2-5|few|NA|TRBV29-1
CSVEGLDFPETQYF
TGCAGCGTTGAGGGGCTAGATTTCCCAGAGACCCAGTACTTC
>TRBJ2-6|NA|NA|TRBV7-2
CASSVDSGANVLTF
TGTGCCAGCAGCGTAGACTCTGGGGCCAACGTCCTGACTTTC
>TRBJ2-2|many|NA|TRBV6-1
CASTSSTGELFF
TGTGCCAGCACCAGTTCCACCGGGGAGCTGTTTTTT
>TRBJ1-4|NA|NA|TRBV5-1
CASSLGRGATNEKLFF
TGCGCCAGCAGCTTGGGTCGGGGAGCAACTAATGAAAAACTGTTTTTT
>TRBJ2-1|NA|NA|TRBV30
CAAGYNEQFF
TGTGCCGCGGGGTACAATGAGCAGTTCTTC
>TRBJ2-3|few|NA|TRBV4-2
CASSQERAPDTQYF
TGTGCCAGCAGCCAAGAGCGGGCGCCAGATACGCAGTATTTT
>TRBJ2-3|NA|NA|TRBV20-1
CIWGRGAGDTQYF
TGCATCTGGGGCCGGGGGGCCGGGGATACGCAGTATTTT
>TRBJ2-5|many|NA|TRBV6-1
CASSPDGGQETQYF
TGTGCCAGCAGTCCCGACGGGGGCCAAGAGACCCAGTACTTC
>TRBJ2-1|NA|NA|TRBV20-1
CSARAGPARGSYNEQFF
TGCAGTGCTAGAGCGGGCCCAGCTAGGGGATCCTACAATGAGCAGTTCTTC
>TRBJ1-4|NA|NA|TRBV24-1
CATRGTGSPSEKLFF
TGTGCCACCCGGGGAACAGGGTCCCCAAGCGAAAAACTGTTTTTT
>TRBJ1-5|few|NA|TRBV7-2
CASSTGQFNQPQHF
TGTGCCAGCAGCACGGGACAATTCAATCAGCCCCAGCATTTT
>TRBJ1-1|few|NA|TRBV28
CASSPRPLFEGAVNTEAFF
TGTGCCAGCAGCCCCAGGCCGCTATTTGAAGGGGCGGTGAACACTGAAGCTTTCTTT
>TRBJ2-5|NA|NA|TRBV5-6
CASSWRGLETQYF
TGTGCCAGCAGCTGGCGGGGCCTCGAGACCCAGTACTTC
>TRBJ1-4|NA|NA|TRBV28
CASSPDRRLNEKLFF
TGTGCCAGCAGTCCAGACAGGAGGCTTAATGAAAAACTGTTTTTT
>TRBJ2-4|few|NA|TRBV3-1
CASSHRSGPKNIQYF
TGTGCCAGCAGCCATCGGTCAGGGCCTAAAAACATTCAGTACTTC
>TRBJ2-5|few|TRBD2|TRBV7-9
CASSFPLAGYQETQYF
TGTGCCAGCAGTTTCCCTCTAGCGGGGTACCAAGAGACCCAGTACTTC
>TRBJ2-3|NA|TRBD2|TRBV7-6
CASGLAGGTQYF
TGTGCCAGCGGACTAGCGGGTGGCACGCAGTATTTT
>TRBJ2-3|NA|NA|TRBV7-2
CASSLAPFAASTDTQYF
TGTGCCAGCAGCTTAGCGCCGTTTGCGGCCAGCACAGATACGCAGTATTTT
>TRBJ1-6|NA|NA|TRBV15
CATSRDSSHNSPLHF
TGTGCCACCAGCAGAGATTCATCCCATAATTCACCCCTCCACTTT
>TRBJ2-5|few|NA|TRBV11-2
CASSTRALAETQYF
TGTGCCAGCAGCACCCGTGCTCTCGCCGAGACCCAGTACTTC
>TRBJ2-5|NA|TRBD2|TRBV6-1
CASLGLAEETQYF
TGTGCCAGCCTGGGACTAGCGGAAGAGACCCAGTACTTC
>TRBJ2-7|few|NA|TRBV4-1
CASSQSQARDEQYF
TGCGCCAGCAGCCAAAGTCAGGCAAGGGACGAGCAGTACTTC